This is a list of T cell receptor beta chains from one sample in a study of blood T cell repertoires in COVID-19. TCRdb keeps only in-frame clones here, not all; method: immunoSEQ multiplex PCR. Of about 46,000 clones listed, more than 70% are singletons. Sample: peripheral blood. The receptors here all came from a woman aged 80 or over with acute or convalescent COVID-19. Each CDR3 is given with its conserved first and last residue. D genes are given only for firm matches. Not every row has a clone size; where given, it reads once, few, many or a size class.

clone size,D gene,J gene,V gene,CDR3 protein,CDR3 DNA
-,-,TRBJ1-1,TRBV11-1,CASSFGETEAFF,TGTGCCAGCAGCTTCGGGGAAACTGAAGCTTTCTTT
once,TRBD1,TRBJ2-2,TRBV4-1,CASSQPWDSGELFF,TGCGCCAGCAGCCAACCCTGGGACAGCGGGGAGCTGTTTTTT
-,TRBD1,TRBJ1-1,TRBV9,CASSPWTGPNTEAFF,TGTGCCAGCAGCCCTTGGACAGGACCGAACACTGAAGCTTTCTTT
-,TRBD2,TRBJ2-7,TRBV7-2,CASSFSGGAYEQYF,TGTGCCAGCAGCTTTAGCGGGGGGGCCTACGAGCAGTACTTC
-,-,TRBJ1-1,TRBV5-1,CASSLEQNTEAFF,TGCGCCAGCAGCTTGGAACAGAACACTGAAGCTTTCTTT
-,-,TRBJ1-2,TRBV30,CAWSNNLGYTF,TGTGCCTGGAGTAACAATCTCGGCTACACCTTC
-,-,TRBJ2-3,TRBV12-1,CASSCVDQKTDRDGTDTQYF,TGTGCCAGCAGCTGCGTGGACCAAAAAACGGACAGGGATGGCACAGATACGCAGTATTTT
-,-,TRBJ1-2,TRBV27,CASSFNSGFYGYTF,TGTGCCAGCAGTTTCAATTCAGGGTTTTATGGCTACACCTTC
-,-,TRBJ2-7,TRBV5-1,CASGTDSYEQYF,TGCGCCAGCGGAACCGACAGCTACGAGCAGTACTTC
-,TRBD2,TRBJ2-2,TRBV7-6,CASSLLRAGEGSGELFF,TGTGCCAGCAGCTTACTCCGAGCGGGGGAAGGCTCCGGGGAGCTGTTTTTT
-,TRBD1,TRBJ2-5,TRBV9,CASSAHRDRGETQYF,TGTGCCAGCAGCGCCCACCGGGACAGGGGAGAGACCCAGTACTTC
once,TRBD1,TRBJ1-2,TRBV19,CASRTGENYGYTF,TGTGCCAGTCGGACAGGGGAAAACTATGGCTACACCTTC
-,TRBD1,TRBJ1-1,TRBV5-6,CASSIRQGLYTEAFF,TGTGCCAGCAGCATTCGACAGGGGCTATACACTGAAGCTTTCTTT
-,-,TRBJ1-4,TRBV18,CASSSRAAEKLFF,TGTGCCAGCTCGTCCAGGGCAGCTGAAAAACTGTTTTTT
-,-,TRBJ1-1,TRBV7-2,CASRAQGYTEAFF,TGTGCCAGCAGGGCACAGGGTTACACTGAAGCTTTCTTT
-,TRBD1,TRBJ1-3,TRBV2,CASSSDRAFSGNTIYF,TGTGCCAGCAGTTCTGACAGGGCGTTCTCTGGAAACACCATATATTTT
-,-,TRBJ2-5,TRBV21-1,CASTEGEERGIEKFGQETQYF,TGTGCCAGTACCGAAGGAGAGGAGCGGGGGATTGAAAAGTTCGGCCAAGAGACCCAGTACTTC
-,-,TRBJ2-1,TRBV6-2/TRBV6-3,CASSYLGGASNEQFF,TGTGCCAGCAGTTACCTGGGGGGGGCGTCCAATGAGCAGTTCTTC
-,TRBD2,TRBJ2-1,TRBV7-3,CASSPTSGGAWTGNEQFF,TGTGCCAGCAGCCCAACTAGCGGGGGGGCATGGACTGGGAATGAGCAGTTCTTC
-,TRBD1,TRBJ1-6,TRBV10-2,CASTEQGSSPLHF,TGCGCCAGCACAGAACAGGGGAGCTCACCCCTCCACTTT
-,-,TRBJ2-2,TRBV3-1/TRBV3-2,CASSPSRTGELFF,TGTGCCAGCAGCCCCTCTAGAACCGGGGAGCTGTTTTTT
-,TRBD1,TRBJ1-1,TRBV19,CASSPDRGRTEAFF,TGTGCCAGTAGTCCGGACAGGGGCCGAACTGAAGCTTTCTTT
-,TRBD1,TRBJ1-3,TRBV4-1,CASSQNPGQGGNTIYF,TGCGCCAGCAGCCAAAACCCGGGACAGGGGGGAAACACCATATATTTT
once,TRBD1,TRBJ1-2,TRBV6-6,CASSYSSDRGNYGYTF,TGTGCCAGCAGTTACTCGAGTGACAGGGGGAACTATGGCTACACCTTC
-,TRBD1,TRBJ2-7,TRBV5-1,CASSSEVQGAVLSQYF,TGCGCCAGCAGCTCGGAGGTACAGGGGGCTGTCCTGTCGCAGTACTTC
once,-,TRBJ1-4,TRBV5-1,CASSQDTYYEKLFF,TGCGCCAGCAGCCAGGACACTTACTATGAAAAACTGTTTTTT
-,-,TRBJ1-5,TRBV19,CASQGLSSNQPQHF,TGTGCCAGCCAGGGACTCTCGAGCAATCAGCCCCAGCATTTT
once,TRBD2,TRBJ2-5,TRBV7-2,CASTGVAGGPETQYF,TGTGCCAGCACCGGCGTGGCGGGGGGGCCGGAGACCCAGTACTTC
-,-,TRBJ1-3,TRBV3-1/TRBV3-2,CASSPHSGNTIYF,TGTGCCAGCAGTCCCCACTCTGGAAACACCATATATTTT
-,TRBD1,TRBJ1-3,TRBV27,CASQSKTGTGPGNTIYF,TGTGCCAGCCAATCCAAGACGGGGACAGGGCCGGGAAACACCATATATTTT
few,-,TRBJ1-5,TRBV7-2,CASSPSMLGQPQHF,TGTGCCAGCAGCCCCTCTATGCTCGGTCAGCCCCAGCATTTT
-,-,TRBJ1-4,TRBV7-9,CASSLGVTGEKLFF,TGTGCCAGCAGCTTAGGGGTCACAGGTGAAAAACTGTTTTTT
once,TRBD1,TRBJ1-1,TRBV6-4,CASSFDRGTEAFF,TGTGCCAGCAGCTTTGACAGGGGCACTGAAGCTTTCTTT
few,-,TRBJ1-2,TRBV20-1,CSASEQGTNYGYTF,TGCAGTGCTAGTGAACAGGGTACTAACTATGGCTACACCTTC
many,TRBD1,TRBJ2-2,TRBV9,CASSLRDRVNTGELFF,TGTGCCAGCAGCCTCCGGGACAGAGTGAACACCGGGGAGCTGTTTTTT
-,TRBD2,TRBJ2-3,TRBV27,CASSGTSWSDTQYF,TGTGCCAGCAGCGGGACTAGTTGGTCAGATACGCAGTATTTT
once,-,TRBJ1-5,TRBV19,CAVAPGPGVPEQPQHF,TGTGCCGTCGCTCCTGGGCCGGGGGTACCGGAACAGCCCCAGCATTTT
-,-,TRBJ1-4,TRBV24-1,CATSDAEPGNGRKLFF,TGTGCCACCAGTGATGCGGAGCCGGGAAATGGAAGAAAACTGTTTTTT
-,-,TRBJ1-4,TRBV18,CASSPTQRISTNEKLFF,TGTGCCAGCTCACCGACACAGAGAATCTCAACTAATGAAAAACTGTTTTTT
few,-,TRBJ1-5,TRBV5-1,CASSLGERQPQHF,TGCGCCAGCAGCTTGGGAGAGAGACAGCCCCAGCATTTT
few,TRBD2,TRBJ2-5,TRBV7-6,CASSLTSGGWETQYF,TGTGCCAGCAGCTTAACTAGCGGGGGATGGGAGACCCAGTACTTC
-,-,TRBJ1-4,TRBV7-9,CASSLVGEKLFF,TGTGCCAGCAGCTTAGTCGGGGAAAAACTGTTTTTT
few,TRBD1,TRBJ1-2,TRBV7-9,CASSLGPGQEHYGYTF,TGTGCCAGCAGCTTAGGCCCGGGACAGGAACACTATGGCTACACCTTC
-,TRBD1,TRBJ1-2,TRBV5-1,CASSPGQDALNYGYTF,TGCGCCAGCAGCCCCGGACAGGACGCGCTGAACTATGGCTACACCTTC
once,-,TRBJ1-1,TRBV19,CASRSKSLGGARVTEAFF,TGTGCCAGTCGCAGTAAGAGTTTGGGGGGGGCTCGGGTCACTGAAGCTTTCTTT